This TCR beta chain is from a study of OX40 agonist ivuxolimab in advanced cancers. The data were produced by immunoSEQ multiplex PCR, yet TCRdb's version contains in-frame clones alone and is incomplete. This table holds about 64,000 clones, roughly 80% found once. The receptor's source is an adult with an advanced solid tumor such as melanoma, head and neck, liver or kidney cancer. Material: CD4+ or CD8+ T cells sorted from blood, obtained in a trial of the OX40 agonist ivuxolimab.

CDR3 in amino acids: CASSFGPSNEQYF. In nucleotides, the CDR3 is TGTGCCAGCAGCTTCGGCCCAAGCAACGAGCAGTACTTC. V gene TRBV5-6 combines with J gene TRBJ2-7; D is uncertain. Germline CDR1 is SGHDT and CDR2 is YYEEEE. V was pared by 2 bases and J by 5 bases, with 11 bases between. The CDR3 runs to 13 residues.